The 23 T cell receptor beta chains below were found in one sample sequenced in a study of T cells expressing NK-cell markers. Reprocessing the 5' RACE reads, TCRdb reports a single entry for every CDR3 protein and omits DNA. The sample table includes 500,000 to 700,000 distinct CDR3 sequences. The sample taken for sequencing was blood T cells: a sorted CD56 or NKG2C T cell subset, CD4+ or CD8+ T cells, or bulk PBMC T cells (not recorded which). The receptor source for this set is a man in his late teens or twenties in good health.

The chain couples TRBV10-2 to TRBJ2-1; the TRBD2 assignment by TCRdb is unverifiable without DNA. Germline V gives CDR1 WSHSY, CDR2 SAAADI. This CDR3 comprises 13 residues. CDR3 sequence reads: CASSPPAGGEQFF.

The chain links TRBV30 to TRBJ1-1; absent DNA, TCRdb's TRBD1 call cannot be checked. CDR1 is GTSNPN and CDR2 is SVGIG in the germline V gene (reference sequence). The CDR3 is 13 residues long. The CDR3: CAWRETGNTEAFF.

The chain links TRBV20-1 to TRBJ2-4; TCRdb gives TRBD2 as the D gene, but with no DNA this cannot be confirmed. CDR3 length equals 15 residues. Germline lookup yields CDR1 DFQATT and CDR2 SNEGSKA (reference sequence). The CDR3 spells CSARGLAGAKNIQYF.

This sequence joins TRBV30 and TRBJ2-5; there is no DNA to check the TCRdb D call of TRBD2. Germline CDR1 GTSNPN, CDR2 SVGIG (reference sequence). The CDR3 contains 13 residues. The CDR3: CAWRAGTRRTQYF.

The V call is TRBV4-3, the J call TRBJ2-2; no DNA is available, so the TRBD2 call from TCRdb remains unchecked. The CDR3 totals 17 residues. CDR1 and CDR2 from the germline V gene are LGHNA and YSLEER. This CDR3 is CASSQVQGEWYTGELFF.

Here the CDR3 reads CSTRQPSYNEQFF. The chain couples TRBV20-1 to TRBJ2-1. The CDR3 is made up of 13 amino acids. The germline CDR1 and CDR2 sequences are DFQATT and SNEGSKA (reference sequence).

The V call is TRBV28, the J call TRBJ2-7; TCRdb selects TRBD1, and the lack of DNA leaves this call unchecked. Germline V lookup: CDR1 MDHEN, CDR2 SYDVKM. There are 16 residues in the CDR3. This CDR3 is CASSPQGQGFTYEQYF. Using reference TRBV28 and TRBJ2-7 for the parts outside the CDR3, the full variable domain is DVKVTQSSRYLVKRTGEKVFLECVQDMDHENMFWYRQDPGLGLRLIYFSYDVKMKEKGDIPEGYSVSREKKERFSLILESASTNQTSMYLCASSPQGQGFTYEQYFGPGTRLTVT.

The rearrangement links TRBV3-1 to TRBJ1-1; without DNA, the TCRdb call of TRBD1 cannot be checked. Germline values: CDR1 LGHDT, CDR2 YNNKEL (reference sequence). The CDR3 contains 15 residues. CDR3 in amino acids: CASSQGVRGDTEAFF.

The rearrangement links TRBV5-1 to TRBJ2-2; TCRdb designates TRBD2, a call that cannot be tested without DNA. Germline loops: CDR1 SGHRS, CDR2 YFSETQ. The CDR3 has 17 residues. The CDR3 sequence is CASSLDRSGANTGELFF.

The rearrangement joins TRBV12-3 or TRBV12-4 to TRBJ2-1; TCRdb designates TRBD2, a call that cannot be tested without DNA. This CDR3 has 16 amino acids. Here the CDR3 reads CASSYTSGSSYNEQFF.

The gene calls are TRBV12-3 or TRBV12-4 and TRBJ2-1. The length of the CDR3 is 16 residues. The CDR3 loop is CASMYMQGSPYNEQFF.

The chain recombines TRBV5-1 with TRBJ2-3; no DNA is available, so the TRBD1 call from TCRdb remains unchecked. Germline CDR1 SGHRS, CDR2 YFSETQ. The CDR3 has 16 residues. CDR3 sequence reads: CASSEGDRGRADTQYF.

The gene calls are TRBV20-1 and TRBJ2-1; TCRdb lists TRBD1, though no DNA is available to test this call. The CDR3 spans 15 residues. Germline assignment: CDR1 DFQATT and CDR2 SNEGSKA (reference sequence). This CDR3 is CSARKGETSYNEQFF.

J is TRBJ2-7 and V is TRBV7-2; with no DNA, the TCRdb D assignment of TRBD1 cannot be verified. Germline CDR1 and CDR2: SGHTA and FQGNSA. CDR3 length: 16 residues. CDR3: CASIPGQGIGSYEQYF.

The genes are TRBV5-1 and TRBJ2-5; TCRdb's D call of TRBD2 is untestable without DNA. Germline assignment: CDR1 SGHRS and CDR2 YFSETQ. The CDR3 totals 16 residues. The CDR3 protein is CASSVPGLAFQETQYF. Drawing the rest from reference TRBV5-1 and TRBJ2-5, the complete variable domain is KAGVTQTPRYLIKTRGQQVTLSCSPISGHRSVSWYQQTPGQGLQFLFEYFSETQRNKGNFPGRFSGRQFSNSRSEMNVSTLELGDSALYLCASSVPGLAFQETQYFGPGTRLLVL.

V gene TRBV20-1 combines with J gene TRBJ2-1; TCRdb's assignment of TRBD2 cannot be checked, as there is no DNA. The CDR3 runs 16 residues. Germline assignment: CDR1 DFQATT and CDR2 SNEGSKA (reference sequence). CDR3 loop: CSAEKEGLGLGNEQFF.

This chain uses TRBV6-2 or TRBV6-3 with TRBJ2-1; TCRdb's D call, TRBD1, is unchecked because there is no DNA. Germline assignment: CDR1 MNHEY and CDR2 SVGEGT. The CDR3 is made up of 15 amino acids. CDR3 in amino acids: CASSYPRQGQGEQFF.

This rearrangement joins TRBV7-2 to TRBJ2-1; TCRdb lists TRBD2, though no DNA is available to test this call. Germline CDR1 SGHTA, CDR2 FQGNSA. This CDR3 spans 17 amino acids. The CDR3 sequence is CASSSPASGSSYNEQFF.

The chain is built from TRBV29-1 and TRBJ2-5. Germline assignment: CDR1 SQVTM and CDR2 ANQGSEA. The CDR3 totals 13 residues. The CDR3 spells CSVVEAFGETQYF.

V is TRBV27 and J is TRBJ1-3; TCRdb's D call, TRBD1, is unchecked because there is no DNA. CDR3 length equals 13 residues. Germline V lookup: CDR1 MNHEY, CDR2 SMNVEV (reference sequence). The CDR3 loop reads CASSPPPGNTIYF.

V is TRBV5-1 and J is TRBJ2-6; there is no DNA to check the TCRdb D call of TRBD1. The germline CDR1 and CDR2 sequences are SGHRS and YFSETQ. CDR3 length: 19 amino acids. The CDR3 sequence: CASSSLQGTGGSGANVLTF.

The chain combines TRBV15 with TRBJ1-5; TCRdb's D gene call, TRBD1, goes unchecked for lack of DNA. Germline lookup yields CDR1 LNHNV and CDR2 YYDKDF (reference sequence). This CDR3 contains 14 residues. Here the CDR3 reads CATSGWGQAQPQHF.

This rearrangement joins TRBV2 to TRBJ2-1; there is no DNA to check the TCRdb D call of TRBD2. Germline CDR1 reads SNHLY; CDR2 reads FYNNEI. The CDR3 covers 13 residues. The CDR3 here is CATGTSGRNEQFF.